This is a list of T cell receptor beta chains from one sample in a study of T cell changes during pregnancy in multiple sclerosis. Clones were sequenced by immunoSEQ multiplex PCR, and TCRdb holds only the in-frame ones, with some missing. This sample carries tens of thousands of clones, 75% to 95% of them seen once, and the ten largest clones take approximately 0.43%. This specimen was CD4+ T cells from peripheral blood mononuclear cells, taken in the second trimester of pregnancy. The receptors stem from a female donor with multiple sclerosis, enrolled in a pregnancy study. Both conserved end residues are part of each CDR3. Each record gives: CDR3 protein, V gene, J gene.

CASSVAPAGTSGPNEQFF	TRBV9	TRBJ2-1
CASSLWTGLGNQPQHF	TRBV28	TRBJ1-5
CASSELPGQGGEQYF	TRBV19	TRBJ2-7
CASSPWTKGEKLFF	TRBV7-9	TRBJ1-4
CASSPRANYGYTF	TRBV9	TRBJ1-2
CASSPKSHYGYTF	TRBV18	TRBJ1-2
CASTELLQGVQPQHF	TRBV19	TRBJ1-5
CASSYQGPYGYTF	TRBV5-1	TRBJ1-2
CASSPDRVGTGELFF	TRBV2	TRBJ2-2
CASSVGLRNNNEQFF	TRBV9	TRBJ2-1
CAIRGLAGGTDTQYF	TRBV10-3	TRBJ2-3
CASIPGGQNTEAFF	TRBV28	TRBJ1-1
CASSERRGLAGGYGNEQYF	TRBV2	TRBJ2-7
CASSPEGGLAGGPRYEQYF	TRBV5-4	TRBJ2-7
CASRRGQGNYNEQFF	TRBV6-5	TRBJ2-1
CASSEDRGYQETQYF	TRBV6-1	TRBJ2-5
CASSQDPGRGDGKLFF	TRBV4-3	TRBJ1-4
CASRDGTSGSYEQYF	TRBV2	TRBJ2-7
CAWRTGGTSPLHF	TRBV30	TRBJ1-6
CASSVGRANEQFF	TRBV2	TRBJ2-1
CASSDVGRGTEAFF	TRBV6-1	TRBJ1-1
CASSIAQGFPGNTIYF	TRBV19	TRBJ1-3
CASSEKARSYEQYF	TRBV2	TRBJ2-7
CAWSLDRGPSTGYTF	TRBV30	TRBJ1-2
CASSGDTSYEQYF	TRBV2	TRBJ2-7
CASSSLGQGGKTQYF	TRBV19	TRBJ2-5
CASSPVSGTKNTEAFF	TRBV7-2	TRBJ1-1
CASTSTGYGYTF	TRBV19	TRBJ1-2
CATRKPQGAGNTIYF	TRBV19	TRBJ1-3
CASSPRSYEQYF	TRBV7-2	TRBJ2-7
CASSSDPGLVAHEQYF	TRBV5-1	TRBJ2-7
CAVRQVGQTEAFF	TRBV10-3	TRBJ1-1
CASSLSGQAYGYTF	TRBV11-2	TRBJ1-2
CASSDRQGARGGYTF	TRBV28	TRBJ1-2
CASSLDRQETQYF	TRBV2	TRBJ2-5
CASSPETGFEQYF	TRBV18	TRBJ2-7
CASRTPSGGGMAGELFF	TRBV27	TRBJ2-2
CASSSGQTNQPQHF	TRBV7-2	TRBJ1-5
CASSPWTSRNEQFF	TRBV5-8	TRBJ2-1
CASKRTGTSAGEQFF	TRBV19	TRBJ2-1
CASSHGTLQETQYF	TRBV5-6	TRBJ2-5
CAWSLGWGVLSGNTIYF	TRBV30	TRBJ1-3